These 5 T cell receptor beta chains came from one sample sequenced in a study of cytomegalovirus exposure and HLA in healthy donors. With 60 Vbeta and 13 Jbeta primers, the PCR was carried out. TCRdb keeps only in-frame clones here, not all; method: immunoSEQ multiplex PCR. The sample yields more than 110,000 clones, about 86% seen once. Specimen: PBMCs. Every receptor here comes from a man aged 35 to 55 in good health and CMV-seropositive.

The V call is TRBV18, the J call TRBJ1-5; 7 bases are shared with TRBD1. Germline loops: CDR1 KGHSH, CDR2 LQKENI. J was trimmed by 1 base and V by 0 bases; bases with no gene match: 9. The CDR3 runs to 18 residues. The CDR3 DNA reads TGTGCCAGCTCACCACCGTTTGCAGGGGGACGGAGCAATCAGCCCCAGCATTTT. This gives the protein CASSPPFAGGRSNQPQHF.

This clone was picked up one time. The CDR3 nucleotides read TGTGCCAGCAGCTCCGACGACAGGGGAATAAGGCCCCAGCATTTT. Residues: CASSSDDRGIRPQHF. This chain links TRBV7-9 with TRBJ1-5, with 8 bases fitting TRBD1. With V trimmed by 4 bases and J by 9 bases, 11 bases remained unmatched. Germline lookup yields CDR1 SEHNR and CDR2 FQNEAQ (reference sequence). CDR3 length: 15 residues.

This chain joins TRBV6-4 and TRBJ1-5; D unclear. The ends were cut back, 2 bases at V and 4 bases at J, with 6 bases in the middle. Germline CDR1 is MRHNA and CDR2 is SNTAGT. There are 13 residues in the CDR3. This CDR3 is CASSDPGNQPQHF. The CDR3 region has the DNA TGTGCCAGCAGTGACCCGGGGAATCAGCCCCAGCATTTT.

As DNA, the CDR3 is TGCAGCACTAGGGACTTCGACTACTATGGCTACACCTTC. Translated: CSTRDFDYYGYTF. The V gene is TRBV29-1, the J gene TRBJ1-2; TRBD1 is a possible D gene (5 bases). V lost 8 bases to trimming and J lost 3 bases, with 16 bases between them. Per the germline V gene, CDR1 is SQVTM and CDR2 is ANQGSEA. The CDR3 is made up of 13 amino acids.

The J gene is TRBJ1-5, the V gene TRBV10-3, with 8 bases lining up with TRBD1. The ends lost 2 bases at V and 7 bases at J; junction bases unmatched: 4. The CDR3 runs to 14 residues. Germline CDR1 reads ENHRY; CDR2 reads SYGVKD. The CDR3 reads CAISEEDREQPQHF. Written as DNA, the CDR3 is TGTGCCATCAGTGAGGAGGACAGGGAACAGCCCCAGCATTTT.